Described below is a single T cell receptor (beta chain) sequence and its context. TCR beta CDR3 region amplification was performed from RNA transcripts. The HTBI set primed first-round TCR CDR3 RT-PCR. Using its own MiXCR run on the multiplex PCR reads, TCRdb lists one record per CDR3 protein. This table holds hundreds of thousands of distinct CDR3 sequences, about 15% found once. The sample originates from a study of T cells in Graves' hyperthyroidism and ophthalmopathy. V gave up 5 bases and J gave up 4 bases, with 12 bases separating them. The CDR3 is 13 residues long. Germline loops: CDR1 SGHTA, CDR2 FQGNSA.

The sequenced sample was blood. The TCR was taken from a woman between 40 and 55 years old with Graves' ophthalmopathy. V is TRBV7-2 and J is TRBJ2-7, with D possibly matching TRBD1 (6 bases). Here the CDR3 reads CASSPGTQYEQYF. CDR3 sequence (DNA): TGTGCCAGCAGCCCAGGGACACAGTACGAGCAGTACTTC.